This T cell receptor beta chain was identified in a study of spatial heterogeneity in lung cancer. Study information: The study sequenced follow-up PBMC samples when they were available, at a median of roughly two years after resection. As counted in raw reads, each unique TCR and UMI combination appeared more than ten times on average.

The time point denotes: blood at routine non-recurrence follow-up after resection. Unsorted tumor, nontumor lung tissue or cryopreserved PBMC supplied the whole RNA. One entry per CDR3 protein results from TCRdb running MiXCR on the 5' RACE reads. Of some 120,000 distinct CDR3 sequences in the sample, 10% to 15% were seen once. Germline loops: CDR1 LNHDA, CDR2 SQIVND (reference sequence). V gave up 3 bases and J gave up 3 bases; unmatched junction bases: 2. CDR3 length equals 14 residues. The V call is TRBV19, the J call TRBJ1-5, with 7 bases identical to TRBD1. The clonotype comes from a male donor with early-stage non-small cell lung cancer. The sequencing used PBMCs, collected at follow-up. The CDR3 loop reads CASSITGDNQPQHF. CDR3 coding DNA: TGTGCCAGTAGTATCACAGGGGACAATCAGCCCCAGCATTTT. Filled out from reference TRBV19 and TRBJ1-5, the complete variable domain reads DGGITQSPKYLFRKEGQNVTLSCEQNLNHDAMYWYRQDPGQGLRLIYYSQIVNDFQKGDIAEGYSVSREKKESFPLTVTSAQKNPTAFYLCASSITGDNQPQHFGDGTRLSIL.